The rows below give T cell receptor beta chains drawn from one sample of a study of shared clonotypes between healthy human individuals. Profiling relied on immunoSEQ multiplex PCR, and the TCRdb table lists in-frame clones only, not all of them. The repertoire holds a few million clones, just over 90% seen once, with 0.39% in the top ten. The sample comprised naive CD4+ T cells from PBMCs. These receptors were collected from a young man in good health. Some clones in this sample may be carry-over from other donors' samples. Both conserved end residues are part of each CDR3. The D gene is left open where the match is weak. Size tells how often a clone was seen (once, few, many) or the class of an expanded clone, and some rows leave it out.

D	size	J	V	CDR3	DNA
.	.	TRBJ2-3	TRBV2	CASSELPDTQYF	TGTGCCAGCAGTGAACTACCAGATACGCAGTATTTT
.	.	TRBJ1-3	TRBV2	CASSPQGATGNTIYF	TGTGCCAGCAGCCCGCAAGGGGCAACTGGAAACACCATATATTTT
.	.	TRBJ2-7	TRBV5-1	CASSLAGQGWDYEQYF	TGCGCCAGCAGCTTGGCCGGGCAGGGTTGGGACTACGAGCAGTACTTC
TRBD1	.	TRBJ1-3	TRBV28	CASSLGTGGNTIYF	TGTGCCAGCAGTTTAGGGACAGGAGGAAACACCATATATTTT
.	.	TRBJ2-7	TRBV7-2	CASSLRASEQYF	TGTGCCAGCAGCCTAAGGGCCTCCGAGCAGTACTTC
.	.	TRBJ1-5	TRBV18	CASSPPGGLNQPQHF	TGTGCCAGCTCACCACCGGGAGGCCTCAATCAGCCCCAGCATTTT
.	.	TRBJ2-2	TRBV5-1	CASSTGPTNTGELFF	TGCGCCAGCAGCACGGGTCCGACGAACACCGGGGAGCTGTTTTTT
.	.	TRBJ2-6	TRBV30	CAWSQLGANVLTF	TGTGCCTGGAGTCAACTTGGGGCCAACGTCCTGACTTTC
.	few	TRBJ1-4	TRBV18	CASSPPAIGNEKLFF	TGTGCCAGCTCACCACCGGCCATCGGGAATGAAAAACTGTTTTTT
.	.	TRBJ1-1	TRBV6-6	CASSYWTGHPNTEAFF	TGTGCCAGCAGTTACTGGACGGGACACCCGAACACTGAAGCTTTCTTT
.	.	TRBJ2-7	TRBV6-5	CASSYFHSIGEQYF	TGTGCCAGCAGTTACTTCCATTCGATCGGCGAGCAGTACTTC
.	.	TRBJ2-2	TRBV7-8	CASSTQGNTGELFF	TGTGCCAGCAGCACCCAGGGTAACACCGGGGAGCTGTTTTTT
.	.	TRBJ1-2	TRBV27	CASRRDSGGYTF	TGTGCCAGCAGGCGGGATTCTGGTGGCTACACCTTC
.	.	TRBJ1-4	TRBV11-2	CASSPRAGFSGFSNEKLFF	TGTGCCAGCAGCCCCCGTGCGGGGTTCTCTGGATTCTCTAATGAAAAACTGTTTTTT
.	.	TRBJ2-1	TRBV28	CASSRQARGGYEQFF	TGTGCCAGCAGCCGCCAGGCGAGGGGGGGGTATGAGCAGTTCTTC
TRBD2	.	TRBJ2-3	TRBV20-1	CSAGLASLYF	TGCAGTGCTGGACTAGCGAGCTTGTATTTT
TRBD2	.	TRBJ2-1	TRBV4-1	CASSRSGRDDEQFF	TGCGCCAGCAGCCGAAGCGGGAGGGACGATGAGCAGTTCTTC
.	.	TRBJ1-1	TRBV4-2	CASSQEKGMNTEAFF	TGTGCCAGCAGCCAAGAAAAGGGAATGAACACTGAAGCTTTCTTT
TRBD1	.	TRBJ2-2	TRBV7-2	CASSLGDRGNTGELFF	TGTGCCAGCAGCTTAGGGGACAGGGGTAACACCGGGGAGCTGTTTTTT
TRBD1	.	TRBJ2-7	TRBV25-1	CASRGATGKHSYEQYF	TGTGCCAGCCGTGGGGCGACAGGGAAGCACTCCTACGAGCAGTACTTC
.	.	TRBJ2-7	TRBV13	CASTPPVPDTYEQYF	TGTGCCAGCACCCCCCCAGTCCCAGATACCTACGAGCAGTACTTC
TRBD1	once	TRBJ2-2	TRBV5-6	CASSRTGQTGELFF	TGTGCCAGCAGCAGGACAGGGCAGACCGGGGAGCTGTTTTTT
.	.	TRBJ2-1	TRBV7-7	CASSPGVASYNEQFF	TGTGCCAGCAGCCCCGGGGTTGCCTCCTACAATGAGCAGTTCTTC
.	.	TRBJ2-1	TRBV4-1	CASSPPQYRRSYNEQFF	TGCGCCAGCAGCCCTCCCCAATACAGGCGTTCCTACAATGAGCAGTTCTTC
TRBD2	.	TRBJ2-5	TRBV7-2	CASSLATSGQETQYF	TGTGCCAGCAGCTTAGCCACTAGCGGACAAGAGACCCAGTACTTC
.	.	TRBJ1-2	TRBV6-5	CASSYSRSHYGYTF	TGTGCCAGCAGTTACTCGAGATCTCACTATGGCTACACCTTC
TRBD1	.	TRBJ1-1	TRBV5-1	CASSSLGQGNTEAFF	TGCGCCAGCAGCTCCCTGGGACAGGGGAACACTGAAGCTTTCTTT
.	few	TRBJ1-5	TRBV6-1	CASRQGQDSNQPQHF	TGTGCCAGCAGGCAGGGACAAGATAGCAATCAGCCCCAGCATTTT
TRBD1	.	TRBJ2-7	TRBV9	CASSVATGDYEQYF	TGTGCCAGCAGCGTAGCTACAGGGGATTACGAGCAGTACTTC
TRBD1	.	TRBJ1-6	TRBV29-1	CSVDRVVNSPLHF	TGCAGCGTCGACAGGGTGGTAAATTCACCCCTCCACTTT
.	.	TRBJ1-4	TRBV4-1	CASSQGGKLFF	TGCGCCAGCAGCCAAGGAGGGAAACTGTTTTTT
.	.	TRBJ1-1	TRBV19	CASSGDAWDTEAFF	TGTGCCAGTAGTGGAGACGCATGGGACACTGAAGCTTTCTTT
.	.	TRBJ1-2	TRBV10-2	CASRDITKQGYGYTF	TGCGCCAGCAGGGACATAACGAAGCAGGGTTATGGCTACACCTTC